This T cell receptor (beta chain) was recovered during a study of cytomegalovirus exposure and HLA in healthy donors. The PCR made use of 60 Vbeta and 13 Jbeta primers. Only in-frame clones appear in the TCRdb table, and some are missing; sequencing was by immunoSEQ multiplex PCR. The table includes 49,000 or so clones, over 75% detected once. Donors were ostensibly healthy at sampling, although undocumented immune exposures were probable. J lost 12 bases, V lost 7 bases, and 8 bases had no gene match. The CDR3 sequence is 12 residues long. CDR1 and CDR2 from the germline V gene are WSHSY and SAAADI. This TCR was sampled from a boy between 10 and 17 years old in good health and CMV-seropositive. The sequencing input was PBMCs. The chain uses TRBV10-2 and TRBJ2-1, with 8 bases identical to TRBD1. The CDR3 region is CASTGQGDRQFF. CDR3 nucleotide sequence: TGCGCCAGCACCGGACAGGGTGATAGGCAGTTCTTC.